In its sample, the clone carrying this T cell receptor (beta chain) was seen once. The antigen remains unidentified. The CDR3 contains 17 residues. V was pared by 5 bases and J by 5 bases, with 14 bases of the junction left unmatched. The germline CDR1 and CDR2 sequences are SGHTA and FQGTGA. This record belongs to a study of T cell responses to AZD1222 COVID-19 vaccine. Profiled with immunoSEQ multiplex PCR; TCRdb holds only in-frame clones, not every one. Among tens of thousands of clones listed, 88% were seen once. General study points: It should be noted that donors were predominantly white British and more often female, and clonal diversity was possibly underestimated. Only five to seven AZD1222 recipients tested seropositive at baseline. No repertoire was sampled before or during the peak T cell response, only after it. Reportedly, nearly half of unique spike TCRs recognized epitopes outside B.1.351/B.1.1.7 mutations.

This sample comprised peripheral blood, obtained 28 days after the second dose of the MenACWY control vaccine. The source is an adult who received the MenACWY meningococcal vaccine as a control. The rearrangement uses TRBV7-3 and TRBJ2-2; TRBD2 matches 7 bases. CDR3 nucleotide sequence: TGTGCCAGCAGCCTAGTGGGCGGGGGACTGAGTACCGGGGAGCTGTTTTTT. Translating gives CASSLVGGGLSTGELFF. The variable domain in full, completed from reference TRBV7-3 and TRBJ2-2, reads GAGVSQTPSNKVTEKGKYVELRCDPISGHTALYWYRQSLGQGPEFLIYFQGTGAADDSGLPNDRFFAVRPEGSVSTLKIQRTERGDSAVYLCASSLVGGGLSTGELFFGEGSRLTVL.